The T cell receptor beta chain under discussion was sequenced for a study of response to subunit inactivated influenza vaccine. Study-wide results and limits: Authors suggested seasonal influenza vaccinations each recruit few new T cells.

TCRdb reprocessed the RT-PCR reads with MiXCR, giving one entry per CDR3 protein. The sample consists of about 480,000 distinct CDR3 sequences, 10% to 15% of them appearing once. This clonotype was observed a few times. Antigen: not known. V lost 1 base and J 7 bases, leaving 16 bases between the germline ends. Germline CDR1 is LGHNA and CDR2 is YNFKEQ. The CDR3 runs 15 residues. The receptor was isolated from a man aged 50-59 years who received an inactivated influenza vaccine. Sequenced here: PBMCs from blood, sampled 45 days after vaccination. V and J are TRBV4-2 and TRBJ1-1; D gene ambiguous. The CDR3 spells CASSQGGQERIEAFF. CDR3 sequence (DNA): TGTGCCAGCAGCCAAGGTGGTCAGGAGAGAATTGAAGCTTTCTTT.